The 9 T cell receptor beta chains reported below all come from one sample, sequenced in a study of neurological immune-mediated disorders (dated by TCRdb to the late 2010s). The method behind the library was 5' RACE. TCRdb names Illumina HiSeq 2500 as the instrument used. The public sequencing data were trimmed at Q25 with fastp and processed into clonotypes with MiXCR by TCRdb, which kept only in-frame beta chains. Rows are unified per CDR3 protein, each entry keeping the most common DNA and genes. The sample table contains around 83,000 distinct CDR3 sequences; only one count was recorded for 13% to 15% of them. Under 7% of the sample rests with the top ten. Sequencing was performed on PBMCs. These receptors were taken from a woman aged 50 to 60 in good health.

In its sample, this clonotype was seen many times. This chain links TRBV5-1 with TRBJ2-2; D might be TRBD2 (5 bases). The germline V gene has CDR1 SGHRS and CDR2 YFSETQ. Trimming pared 1 base from V and 7 bases from J, leaving 14 bases between. The CDR3 extends over 15 amino acids. CDR3 in amino acids: CASSLPERGNGELFF. The CDR3 DNA reads as TGCGCCAGCAGCTTGCCTGAACGGGGAAACGGGGAGCTGTTTTTT.

This clonotype was detected ten times or more. The rearrangement links TRBV18 to TRBJ2-7; D is uncertain. The V and J ends lost 4 bases and 3 bases respectively, with 7 bases between them. This CDR3 has 12 amino acids. The germline gives CDR1 KGHSH, CDR2 LQKENI. The CDR3 sequence: CASSLEGYEQYF. The CDR3 nucleotides read TGTGCCAGCTCACTAGAAGGCTACGAGCAGTACTTC. The full variable domain, its missing parts supplied by reference TRBV18 and TRBJ2-7, is NAGVMQNPRHLVRRRGQEARLRCSPMKGHSHVYWYRQLPEEGLKFMVYLQKENIIDESGMPKERFSAEFPKEGPSILRIQQVVRGDSAAYFCASSLEGYEQYFGPGTRLTVT.

This clonotype was detected a few times. CDR3 amino acids: CASSEGTGGTEAFF. In DNA form, the CDR3 reads TGCGCCAGCAGCGAGGGGACAGGGGGCACTGAAGCTTTCTTT. The chain couples TRBV5-1 to TRBJ1-1; 11 bases align to TRBD1. J gave up 4 bases and V 4 bases, and 3 bases lay outside the gene matches. The CDR3 has 14 amino acids. CDR1 is SGHRS, CDR2 YFSETQ, per germline.

This clonotype occurred many times. The chain joins TRBV18 to TRBJ2-5, with a weak D call TRBD1 (7 bases). Germline assignment: CDR1 KGHSH and CDR2 LQKENI. The CDR3 contains 14 residues. V shed 5 bases and J shed 1 base, with 11 bases lying between them. CDR3 sequence: CASSAGQTQETQYF. CDR3 coding DNA: TGTGCCAGCTCAGCGGGACAGACCCAAGAGACCCAGTACTTC.

This clonotype occurred many times. The chain joins TRBV5-1 to TRBJ2-5; D may be TRBD2 (6 bases). Germline lookup yields CDR1 SGHRS and CDR2 YFSETQ. The germline V and J ends were trimmed by 3 bases and 3 bases, with 12 bases remaining between them. The CDR3 covers 14 residues. The CDR3 reads CASSSRDSKETQYF. The CDR3 DNA is TGCGCCAGCAGCTCCCGGGACTCCAAAGAGACCCAGTACTTC.

As to this clonotype: Since a much larger clone is just one base distant, this may be a read error. The chain recombines TRBV6-2 or TRBV6-3 with TRBJ2-4, with 10 bases aligning to TRBD2. CDR3 length equals 18 residues. The germline gives CDR1 MNHEY, CDR2 SVGEGT. CDR3 amino acids: CASSPRSSGRVAKSIQYF. In DNA form, the CDR3 reads TGTGCCAGCAGTCCGAGGAGCAGCGGGAGGGTAGCCAAAAGCATTCAGTACTTC.

This chain joins TRBV20-1 and TRBJ2-5; D perhaps matches TRBD1 (6 bases). Germline V CDR1 and CDR2: DFQATT, SNEGSKA (reference sequence). V was pared by 2 bases and J by 1 base, with 11 bases between. The CDR3 extends over 14 amino acids. CDR3 loop: CSARSGQSQETQYF. The CDR3 DNA sequence: TGCAGTGCTAGATCTGGACAGAGCCAAGAGACCCAGTACTTC.

This chain links TRBV6-5 with TRBJ1-4; TRBD1 agrees at 7 bases. Trimming cost V 4 bases and J 6 bases; bases outside gene matches: 8. Germline CDR1 and CDR2: MNHEY and SVGAGI. There are 15 residues in the CDR3. The CDR3 DNA sequence: TGTGCCAGCAGTTTATGGGGGACAGTCGATGAAAAACTGTTTTTT. Its translation: CASSLWGTVDEKLFF.

This clonotype was detected ten times or more. This chain links TRBV20-1 with TRBJ2-4; 7 bases match TRBD1. CDR1 is DFQATT and CDR2 is SNEGSKA in the germline V gene (reference sequence). This CDR3 spans 15 amino acids. V shed 6 bases and J 0 bases; nucleotides not matched to a gene: 8. The CDR3 DNA reads as TGCAGTGCCTACGGGACAGTCCTAGCCAAAAACATTCAGTACTTC. Translation: CSAYGTVLAKNIQYF.